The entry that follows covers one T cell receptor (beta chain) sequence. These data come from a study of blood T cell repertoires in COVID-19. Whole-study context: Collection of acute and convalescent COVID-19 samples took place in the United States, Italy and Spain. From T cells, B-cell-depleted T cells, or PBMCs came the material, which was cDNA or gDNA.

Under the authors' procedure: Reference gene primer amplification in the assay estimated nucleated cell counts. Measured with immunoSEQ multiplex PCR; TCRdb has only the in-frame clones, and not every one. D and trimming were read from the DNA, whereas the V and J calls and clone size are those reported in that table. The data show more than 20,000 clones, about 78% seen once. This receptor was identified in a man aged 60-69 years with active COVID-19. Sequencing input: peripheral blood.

CDR3 DNA sequence: TGTGCCACCTCCTTCCCTCAGGGACTAGCGGGAGTTCACGAGCAGTACTTC. Amino acid sequence: CATSFPQGLAGVHEQYF. The chain carries TRBV10-3 and TRBJ2-7, with 14 bases identical to TRBD2. The CDR3 is made up of 17 amino acids. The V gene end was trimmed by 10 bases and the J gene end by 5 bases; junction bases not matched to a gene: 16. Looked up from germline, CDR1 is ENHRY and CDR2 is SYGVKD.